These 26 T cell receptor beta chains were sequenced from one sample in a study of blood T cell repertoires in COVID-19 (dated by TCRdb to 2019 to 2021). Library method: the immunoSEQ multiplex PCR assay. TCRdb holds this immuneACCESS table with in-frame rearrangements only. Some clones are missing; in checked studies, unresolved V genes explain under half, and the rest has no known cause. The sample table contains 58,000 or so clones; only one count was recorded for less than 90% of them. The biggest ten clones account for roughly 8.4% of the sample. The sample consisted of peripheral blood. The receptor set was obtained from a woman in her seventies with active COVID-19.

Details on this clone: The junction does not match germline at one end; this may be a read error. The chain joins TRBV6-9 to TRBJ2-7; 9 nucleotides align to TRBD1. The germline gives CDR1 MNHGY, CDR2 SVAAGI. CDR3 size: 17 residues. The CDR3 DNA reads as TGTGCCAGCAGTACCCGGGACAGGGCGTCTACGAGCAGTACTTTCCACTTC. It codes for CASSTRDRASTSSTFHF.

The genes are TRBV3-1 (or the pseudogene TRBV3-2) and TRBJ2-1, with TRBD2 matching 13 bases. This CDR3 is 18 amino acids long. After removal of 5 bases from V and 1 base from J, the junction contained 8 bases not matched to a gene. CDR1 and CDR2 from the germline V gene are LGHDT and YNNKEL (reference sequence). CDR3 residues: CASSVLAGGGRSYNEQFF. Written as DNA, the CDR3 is TGTGCCAGCAGCGTACTAGCGGGAGGGGGTCGTTCCTACAATGAGCAGTTCTTC.

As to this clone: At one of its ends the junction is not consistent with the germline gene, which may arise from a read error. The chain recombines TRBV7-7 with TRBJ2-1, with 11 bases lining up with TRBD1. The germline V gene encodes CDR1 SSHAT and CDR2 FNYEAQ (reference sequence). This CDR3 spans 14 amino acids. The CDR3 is CASSLDRGRSEQFF. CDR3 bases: TGTGCTAGCAGCTTGGACAGGGGGCGGTCTGAGCAGTTCTTC.

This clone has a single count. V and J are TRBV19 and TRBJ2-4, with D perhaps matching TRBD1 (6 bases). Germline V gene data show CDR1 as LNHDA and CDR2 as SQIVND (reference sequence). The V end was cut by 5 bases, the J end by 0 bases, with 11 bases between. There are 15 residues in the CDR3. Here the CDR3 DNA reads TGTGCCAGTAGTGGGGGCAGCTTAGCCAAAAACATTCAGTACTTC. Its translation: CASSGGSLAKNIQYF.

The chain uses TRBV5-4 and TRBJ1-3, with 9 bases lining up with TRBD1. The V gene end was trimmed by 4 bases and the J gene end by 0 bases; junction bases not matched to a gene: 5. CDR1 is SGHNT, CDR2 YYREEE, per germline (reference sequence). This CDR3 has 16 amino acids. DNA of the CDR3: TGTGCCAGCAGCCGGGACAGGGCTAACTCTGGAAACACCATATATTTT. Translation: CASSRDRANSGNTIYF.

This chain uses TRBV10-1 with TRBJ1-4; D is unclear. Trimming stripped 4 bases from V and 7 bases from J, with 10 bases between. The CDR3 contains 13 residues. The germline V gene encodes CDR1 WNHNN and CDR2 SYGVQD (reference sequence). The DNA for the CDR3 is TGCGCCAGCAGTGCTTCACTCTCTGAAAAACTGTTTTTT. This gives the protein CASSASLSEKLFF.

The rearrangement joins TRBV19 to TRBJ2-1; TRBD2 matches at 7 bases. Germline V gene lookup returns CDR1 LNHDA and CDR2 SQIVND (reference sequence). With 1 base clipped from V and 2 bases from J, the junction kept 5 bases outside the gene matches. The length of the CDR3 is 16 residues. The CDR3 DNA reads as TGTGCCAGTAGTATAGCGCCTAGCGGCCCCTACAATGAGCAGTTCTTC. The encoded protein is CASSIAPSGPYNEQFF.

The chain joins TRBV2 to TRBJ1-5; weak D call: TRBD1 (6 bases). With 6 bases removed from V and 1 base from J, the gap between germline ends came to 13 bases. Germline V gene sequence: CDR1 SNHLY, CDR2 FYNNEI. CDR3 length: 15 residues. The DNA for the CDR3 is TGTGCCAGCAGCCTAGACAGGAGAAGCAATCAGCCCCAGCATTTT. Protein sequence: CASSLDRRSNQPQHF.

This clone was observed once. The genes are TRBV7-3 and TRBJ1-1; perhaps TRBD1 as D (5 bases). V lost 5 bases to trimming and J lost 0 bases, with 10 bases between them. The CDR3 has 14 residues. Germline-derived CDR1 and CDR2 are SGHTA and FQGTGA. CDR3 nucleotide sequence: TGTGCCAGCAGCCAAACAGGTTTGAACACTGAAGCTTTCTTT. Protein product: CASSQTGLNTEAFF.

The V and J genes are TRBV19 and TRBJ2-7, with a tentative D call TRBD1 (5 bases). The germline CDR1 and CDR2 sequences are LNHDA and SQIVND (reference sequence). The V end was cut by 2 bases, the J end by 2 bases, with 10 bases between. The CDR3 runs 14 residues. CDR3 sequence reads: CASSIRGLTYEQYF. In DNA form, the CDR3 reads TGTGCCAGTAGTATAAGGGGTCTAACCTACGAGCAGTACTTC.

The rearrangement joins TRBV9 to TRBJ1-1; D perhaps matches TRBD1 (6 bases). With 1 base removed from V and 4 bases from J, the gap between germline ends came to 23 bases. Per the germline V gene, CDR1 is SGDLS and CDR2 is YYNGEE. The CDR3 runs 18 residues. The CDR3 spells CASSVSPREQGMGTEAFF. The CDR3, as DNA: TGTGCCAGCAGCGTATCCCCCCGCGAACAGGGTATGGGCACTGAAGCTTTCTTT.

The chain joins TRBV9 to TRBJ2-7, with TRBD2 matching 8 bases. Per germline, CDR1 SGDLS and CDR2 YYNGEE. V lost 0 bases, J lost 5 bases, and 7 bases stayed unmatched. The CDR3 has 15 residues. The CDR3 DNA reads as TGTGCCAGCAGCGTAGTCGGTAGCGGGGTTGACGAGCAGTACTTC. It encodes CASSVVGSGVDEQYF.

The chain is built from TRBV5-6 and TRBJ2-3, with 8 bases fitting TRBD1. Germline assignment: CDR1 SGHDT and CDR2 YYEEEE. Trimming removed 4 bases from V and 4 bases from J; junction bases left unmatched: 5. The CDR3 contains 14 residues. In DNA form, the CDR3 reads TGTGCCAGCAGCGCGGACAGGGTCGCAGATACGCAGTATTTT. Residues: CASSADRVADTQYF.

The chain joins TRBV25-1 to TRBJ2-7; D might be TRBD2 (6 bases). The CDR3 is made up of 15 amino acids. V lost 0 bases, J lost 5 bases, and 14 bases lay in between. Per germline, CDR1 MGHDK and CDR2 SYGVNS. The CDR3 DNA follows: TGTGCCAGCAGTGAATATCGGGGAGGAGATGACGAGCAGTACTTC. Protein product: CASSEYRGGDDEQYF.

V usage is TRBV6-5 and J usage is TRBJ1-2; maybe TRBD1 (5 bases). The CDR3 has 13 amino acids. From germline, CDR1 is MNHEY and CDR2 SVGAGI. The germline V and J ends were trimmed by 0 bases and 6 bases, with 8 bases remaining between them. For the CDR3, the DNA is TGTGCCAGCAGTTACTCAGGGGCGAATGGCTACACCTTC. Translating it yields CASSYSGANGYTF.

CDR3 in DNA: TGTGCCAGCAGTTCCACCTACGAGCAGTACTTC. Its translation is CASSSTYEQYF. The chain employs TRBV28 and TRBJ2-7; D call uncertain. The germline CDR1 and CDR2 sequences are MDHEN and SYDVKM. V was shortened by 4 bases and J by 2 bases, with 3 bases between the two germline ends. CDR3 length equals 11 residues.

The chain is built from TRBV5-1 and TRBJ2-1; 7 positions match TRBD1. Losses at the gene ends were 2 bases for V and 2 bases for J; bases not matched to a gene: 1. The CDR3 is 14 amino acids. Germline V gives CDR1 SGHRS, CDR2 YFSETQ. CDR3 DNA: TGCGCCAGCAGCTTCGGACAGGCCTACAATGAGCAGTTCTTC. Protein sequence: CASSFGQAYNEQFF.

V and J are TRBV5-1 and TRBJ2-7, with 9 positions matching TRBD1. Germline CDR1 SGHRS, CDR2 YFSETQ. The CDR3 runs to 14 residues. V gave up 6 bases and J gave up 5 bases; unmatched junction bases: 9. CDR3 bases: TGCGCCAGCAACCACGGGACAGGGATCAACGAGCAGTACTTC. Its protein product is CASNHGTGINEQYF.

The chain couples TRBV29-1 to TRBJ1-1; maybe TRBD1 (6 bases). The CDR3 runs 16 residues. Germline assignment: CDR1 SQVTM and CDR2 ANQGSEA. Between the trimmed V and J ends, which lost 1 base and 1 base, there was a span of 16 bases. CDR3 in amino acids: CSVEVHRELQNTEAFF. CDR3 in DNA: TGCAGCGTTGAAGTGCACAGGGAACTCCAGAACACTGAAGCTTTCTTT. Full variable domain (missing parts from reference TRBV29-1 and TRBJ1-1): SAVISQKPSRDICQRGTSLTIQCQVDSQVTMMFWYRQQPGQSLTLIATANQGSEATYESGFVIDKFPISRPNLTFSTLTVSNMSPEDSSIYLCSVEVHRELQNTEAFFGQGTRLTVV.

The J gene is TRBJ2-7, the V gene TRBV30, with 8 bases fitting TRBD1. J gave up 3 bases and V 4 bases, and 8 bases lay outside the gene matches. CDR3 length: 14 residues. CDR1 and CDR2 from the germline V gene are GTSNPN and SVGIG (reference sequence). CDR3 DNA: TGTGCCTGGAACCTCGGGACAGGCAGCTACGAGCAGTACTTC. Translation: CAWNLGTGSYEQYF.

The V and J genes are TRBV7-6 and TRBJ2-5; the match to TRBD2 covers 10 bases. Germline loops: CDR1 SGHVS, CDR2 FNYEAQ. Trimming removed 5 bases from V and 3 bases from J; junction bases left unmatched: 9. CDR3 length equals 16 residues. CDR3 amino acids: CASSMAGTSEKETQYF. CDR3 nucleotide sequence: TGTGCCAGCAGCATGGCCGGGACTAGCGAAAAAGAGACCCAGTACTTC.

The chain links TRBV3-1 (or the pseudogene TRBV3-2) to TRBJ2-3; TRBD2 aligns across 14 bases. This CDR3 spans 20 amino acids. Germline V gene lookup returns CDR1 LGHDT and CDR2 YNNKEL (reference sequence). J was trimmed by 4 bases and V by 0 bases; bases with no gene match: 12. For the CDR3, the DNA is TGTGCCAGCAGCCAAGATCGCTGGTCCGGGACTAGCGGGAGAGCAGATACGCAGTATTTT. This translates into CASSQDRWSGTSGRADTQYF.

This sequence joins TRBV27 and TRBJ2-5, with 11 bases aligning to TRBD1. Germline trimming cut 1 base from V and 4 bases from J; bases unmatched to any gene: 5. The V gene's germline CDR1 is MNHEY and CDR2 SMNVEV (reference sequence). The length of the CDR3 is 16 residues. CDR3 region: CASSLYGTGGRETQYF. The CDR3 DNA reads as TGTGCCAGCAGTTTATATGGGACAGGGGGGAGAGAGACCCAGTACTTC.

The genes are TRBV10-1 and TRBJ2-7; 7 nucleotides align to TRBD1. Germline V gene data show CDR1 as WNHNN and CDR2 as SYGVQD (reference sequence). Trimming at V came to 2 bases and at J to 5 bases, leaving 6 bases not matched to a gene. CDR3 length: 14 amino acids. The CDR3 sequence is CASSEDRDRNEQYF. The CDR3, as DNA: TGCGCCAGCAGTGAGGACAGGGATAGGAACGAGCAGTACTTC.

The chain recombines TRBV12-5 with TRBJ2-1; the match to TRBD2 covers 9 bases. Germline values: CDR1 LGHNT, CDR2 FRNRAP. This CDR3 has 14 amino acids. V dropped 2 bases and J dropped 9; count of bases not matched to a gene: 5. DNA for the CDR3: TGTGCTAGTGGTTTGTCTAGCGGGAACAGTGAGCAGTTCTTC. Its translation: CASGLSSGNSEQFF.

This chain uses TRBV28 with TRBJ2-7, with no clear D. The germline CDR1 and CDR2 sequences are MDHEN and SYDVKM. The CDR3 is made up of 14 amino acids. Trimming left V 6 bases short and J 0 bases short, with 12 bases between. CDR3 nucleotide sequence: TGTGCCAGCAGCTCTAATCCGCCCTCCTACGAGCAGTACTTC. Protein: CASSSNPPSYEQYF.